This section outlines one TCR beta chain sequence together with its context. The data belong to a study of control samples from healthy donors and cancer patients. This table comes from immunoSEQ multiplex PCR, and its TCRdb copy is limited to in-frame clones, with some not included. This sample has around 67,000 clones; roughly nine tenths occur once, and the top ten carry roughly 5.5%. With 5 bases clipped from V and 4 bases from J, the junction kept 15 bases outside the gene matches. CDR3 size: 17 residues. Germline V gives CDR1 SGHNT, CDR2 YENEEA. Sequenced sample: PBMCs. The chain recombines TRBV11-3 with TRBJ2-7; 9 positions agree with TRBD1. The receptor was isolated from a man between 60 and 75 years old with colorectal cancer. In nucleotides, the CDR3 is TGTGCCAGCAGCGGAGAGATGGCGGGGACAGGGAGATACGAGCAGTACTTC. Its translation is CASSGEMAGTGRYEQYF.